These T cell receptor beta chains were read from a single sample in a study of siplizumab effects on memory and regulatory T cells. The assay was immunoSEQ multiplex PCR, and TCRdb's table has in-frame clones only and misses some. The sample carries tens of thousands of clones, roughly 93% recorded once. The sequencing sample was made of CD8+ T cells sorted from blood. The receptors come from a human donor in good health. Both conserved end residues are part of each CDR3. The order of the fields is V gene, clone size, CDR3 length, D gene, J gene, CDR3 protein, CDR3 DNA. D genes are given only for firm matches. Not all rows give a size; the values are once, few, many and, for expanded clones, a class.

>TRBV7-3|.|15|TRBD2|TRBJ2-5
CASSQIAGGQETQYF
TGTGCCAGCAGCCAAATAGCGGGGGGGCAAGAGACCCAGTACTTC
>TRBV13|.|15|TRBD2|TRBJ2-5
CASSYRTSRQETQYF
TGTGCCAGCAGCTATCGGACTAGCAGACAAGAGACCCAGTACTTC
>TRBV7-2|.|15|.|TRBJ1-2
CASSLARTDRGGYTF
TGTGCCAGCAGCTTAGCGAGGACAGATAGAGGAGGCTACACCTTC
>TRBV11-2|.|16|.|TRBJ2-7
CASSLGGTLGEGEQYF
TGTGCCAGCAGCTTAGGGGGGACCCTGGGGGAAGGCGAGCAGTACTTC
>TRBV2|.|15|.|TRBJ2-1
CATIRSNDIFNEQFF
TGTGCCACCATTCGATCTAATGACATTTTCAATGAGCAGTTCTTC
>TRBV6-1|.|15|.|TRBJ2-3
CASSEVSGGLDTQYF
TGTGCCAGCAGTGAAGTATCGGGTGGATTAGATACGCAGTATTTT
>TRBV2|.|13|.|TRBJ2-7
CASSEDREYEQYF
TGTGCCAGCAGTGAAGACAGGGAATACGAGCAGTACTTC
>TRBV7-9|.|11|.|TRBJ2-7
CASSLEEEQYF
TGTGCCAGCAGCTTAGAGGAGGAGCAGTACTTC
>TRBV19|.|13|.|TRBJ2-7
CASSIGQPYEQYF
TGTGCCAGTAGTATAGGGCAACCCTACGAGCAGTACTTC
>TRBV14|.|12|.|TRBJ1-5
CASSHGDQPQHF
TGTGCCAGCAGCCACGGAGATCAGCCCCAGCATTTT
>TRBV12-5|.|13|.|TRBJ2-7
CASGQWVTYEQYF
TGTGCTAGTGGACAGTGGGTAACCTACGAGCAGTACTTC
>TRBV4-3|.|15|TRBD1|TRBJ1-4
CASSQTGVGQAKLFF
TGCGCCAGCAGCCAAACAGGGGTGGGGCAGGCAAAACTGTTTTTT
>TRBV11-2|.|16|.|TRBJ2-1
CASSLVGGGSYNEQFF
TGTGCCAGCAGCTTAGTGGGGGGAGGCTCCTACAATGAGCAGTTCTTC
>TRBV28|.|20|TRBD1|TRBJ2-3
CASTKPGTGVLVQPTDTQYF
TGTGCCAGCACTAAACCCGGGACAGGGGTCCTCGTCCAACCCACAGATACGCAGTATTTT
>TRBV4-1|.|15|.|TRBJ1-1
CASSQLGFMNTEAFF
TGCGCCAGCAGCCAACTAGGCTTCATGAACACTGAAGCTTTCTTT
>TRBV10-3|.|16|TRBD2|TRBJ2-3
CAISEIGGGFADTQYF
TGTGCCATCAGTGAAATTGGGGGGGGTTTCGCAGATACGCAGTATTTT
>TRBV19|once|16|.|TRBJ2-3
CASSIGGLASTDTQYF
TGTGCCAGTAGTATCGGAGGGCTAGCTAGCACAGATACGCAGTATTTT
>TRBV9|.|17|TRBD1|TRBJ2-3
CASSVPRVGQGVDTQYF
TGTGCCAGCAGCGTCCCTAGGGTAGGACAGGGGGTAGATACGCAGTATTTT
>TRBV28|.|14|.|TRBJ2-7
CASSTPGASYEQYF
TGTGCCAGCAGTACACCGGGGGCCTCCTACGAGCAGTACTTC
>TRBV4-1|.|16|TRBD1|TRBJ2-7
CASSQSAGTGAHEQYF
TGCGCCAGCAGCCAGTCGGCCGGGACAGGGGCCCACGAGCAGTACTTC
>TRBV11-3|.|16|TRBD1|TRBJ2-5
CASSLDWGQGEETQYF
TGTGCCAGCAGCTTAGATTGGGGACAGGGCGAAGAGACCCAGTACTTC
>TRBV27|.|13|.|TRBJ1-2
CASSFAGDYGYTF
TGTGCCAGCAGTTTTGCAGGGGACTATGGCTACACCTTC